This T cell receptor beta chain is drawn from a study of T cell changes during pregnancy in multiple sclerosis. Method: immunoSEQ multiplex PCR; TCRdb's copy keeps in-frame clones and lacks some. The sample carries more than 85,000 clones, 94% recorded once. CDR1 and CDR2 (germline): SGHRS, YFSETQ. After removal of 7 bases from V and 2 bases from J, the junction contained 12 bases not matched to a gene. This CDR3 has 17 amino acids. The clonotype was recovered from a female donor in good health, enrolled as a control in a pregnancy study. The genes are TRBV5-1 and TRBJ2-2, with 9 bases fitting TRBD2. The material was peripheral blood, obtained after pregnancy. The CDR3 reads CASASLPGLANTGELFF. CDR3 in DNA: TGCGCCAGCGCTTCCCTACCGGGACTAGCAAACACCGGGGAGCTGTTTTTT. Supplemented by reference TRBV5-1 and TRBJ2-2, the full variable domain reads KAGVTQTPRYLIKTRGQQVTLSCSPISGHRSVSWYQQTPGQGLQFLFEYFSETQRNKGNFPGRFSGRQFSNSRSEMNVSTLELGDSALYLCASASLPGLANTGELFFGEGSRLTVL.